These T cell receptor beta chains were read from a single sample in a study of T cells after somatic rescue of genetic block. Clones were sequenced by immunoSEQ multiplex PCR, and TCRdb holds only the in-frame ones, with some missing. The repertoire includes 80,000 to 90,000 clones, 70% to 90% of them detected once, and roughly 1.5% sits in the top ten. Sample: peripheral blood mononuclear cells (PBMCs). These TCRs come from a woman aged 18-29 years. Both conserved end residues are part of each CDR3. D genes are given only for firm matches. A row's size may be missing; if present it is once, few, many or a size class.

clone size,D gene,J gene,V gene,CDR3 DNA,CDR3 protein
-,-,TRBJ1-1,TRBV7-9,TGTGCCAGCAGCTTAGCGCGGGATCGGAACACTGAAGCTTTCTTT,CASSLARDRNTEAFF
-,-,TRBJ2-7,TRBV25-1,TGTGCCAGCAGTGTTTCTCTTGGGGGTGACGAGCAGTACTTC,CASSVSLGGDEQYF
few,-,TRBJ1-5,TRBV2,TGTGCCAGCAACCCCAACAATCGGAATCAGCCCCAGCATTTT,CASNPNNRNQPQHF
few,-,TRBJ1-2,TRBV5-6,TGTGCCAGCAGCTTGGGGTCCGTGGGCGGGGGCTATGGCTACACCTTC,CASSLGSVGGGYGYTF
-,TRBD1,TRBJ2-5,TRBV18,TGTGCCAGCTCACCCGGGACAGGGAAGTTCGGGACCCAGTACTTC,CASSPGTGKFGTQYF
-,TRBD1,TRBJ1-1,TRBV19,TGTGCCAGTAGTAAGGGAAGACAGGGCCTGAACACTGAAGCTTTCTTT,CASSKGRQGLNTEAFF
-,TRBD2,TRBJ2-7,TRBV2,TGTGCCAGCAGTAGGACTAGCAGGGCATACGAGCAGTACTTC,CASSRTSRAYEQYF
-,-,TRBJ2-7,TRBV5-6,TGTGCCAGCAGCGCCTCGACTTTAAACTACGAGCAGTACTTC,CASSASTLNYEQYF
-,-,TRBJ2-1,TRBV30,TGTGCCTGGGAGTTAGGATCTCCCGACAATGAGCAGTTCTTC,CAWELGSPDNEQFF
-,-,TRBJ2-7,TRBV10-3,TGTGCCATCAGTGCCCGGATGGAGCAGTACTTC,CAISARMEQYF
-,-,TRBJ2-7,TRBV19,TGTGCCAGTAGTACCGGGACGCTAAACTACGAGCAGTACTTC,CASSTGTLNYEQYF
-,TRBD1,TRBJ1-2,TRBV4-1,TGCGCCAGCAGCCAAGTCGAGGGAGGGGGCGAACGAGGCTACACCTTC,CASSQVEGGGERGYTF
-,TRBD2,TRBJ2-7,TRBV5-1,TGCGCCAGCAGCTCTAGCGGAAGGAGCTACGAGCAGTACTTC,CASSSSGRSYEQYF
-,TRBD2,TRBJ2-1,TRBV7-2,TGTGCCAGCACCCCCGGGGGGGGATCCTACAATGAGCAGTTCTTC,CASTPGGGSYNEQFF
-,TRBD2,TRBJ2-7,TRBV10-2,TGCGCCAGCGCCCCCCTAGCGGGTTACGAGCAGTACTTC,CASAPLAGYEQYF
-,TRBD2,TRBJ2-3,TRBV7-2,TGTGCCAGCAGCGCACGGACTAGCGGTAGCACAGATACGCAGTATTTT,CASSARTSGSTDTQYF
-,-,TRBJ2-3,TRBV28,TGTGCCAGCAGTTTGTCAGGGCACGCGGGCACAGATACGCAGTATTTT,CASSLSGHAGTDTQYF
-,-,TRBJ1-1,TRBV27,TGTGCCAGCAGTTTGGAGCAGGGAGCGAACACTGAAGCTTTCTTT,CASSLEQGANTEAFF
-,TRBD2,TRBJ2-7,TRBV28,TGTGCCAGCATTTCGGGACTAGCGGGAGTTGGGGCGAACGAGCAGTACTTC,CASISGLAGVGANEQYF
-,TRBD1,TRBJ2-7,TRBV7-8,TGTGCCAGCAGCTTACCTCTGAGACAGGGTTCCTACGAGCAGTACTTC,CASSLPLRQGSYEQYF
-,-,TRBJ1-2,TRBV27,TGTGCCAGCAGTCCCTGGGGTAGGGGCTACACCTTC,CASSPWGRGYTF
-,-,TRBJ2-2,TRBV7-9,TGTGCCAGCAGCCTTCTCACCGGGGAGCTGTTTTTT,CASSLLTGELFF
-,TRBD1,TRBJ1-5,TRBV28,TGTGCCAGCAGTTCTCAGGGGGCAGGGGATCAGCCCCAGCATTTT,CASSSQGAGDQPQHF
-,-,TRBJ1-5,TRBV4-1,TGCGCCAGCAGCAAGTCCCAGGTAGGCAATCAGCCCCAGCATTTT,CASSKSQVGNQPQHF
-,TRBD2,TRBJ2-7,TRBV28,TGTGCCAGCAGCCCCGATCTAGCTAGCGGGAGTTACGAGCAGTACTTC,CASSPDLASGSYEQYF
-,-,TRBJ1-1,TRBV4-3,TGCGCCAGCAGCCAAGATCTGAGGCAGGGTGACACAGAAGCTTTCTTT,CASSQDLRQGDTEAFF
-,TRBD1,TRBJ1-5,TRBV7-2,TGTGCCAGCAGTTACAGGGGAGATCAGCCCCAGCATTTT,CASSYRGDQPQHF
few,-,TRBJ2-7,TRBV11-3,TGTGCCAGCAGCTTATCTCCGGAAGAGCAGTACTTC,CASSLSPEEQYF
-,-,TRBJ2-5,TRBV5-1,TGCGCCAGCAGCTTGGGTCCCCAGGGGGGAGAGACCCAGTACTTC,CASSLGPQGGETQYF
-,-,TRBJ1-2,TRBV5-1,TGCGCCAGCAGCCCGGAGTCACAAGCCTATGGCTACACCTTC,CASSPESQAYGYTF
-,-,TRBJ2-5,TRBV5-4,TGTGCCAGCAGCTTGGCCAGTTTAGGGGGATTGGCCCAGTACTTC,CASSLASLGGLAQYF
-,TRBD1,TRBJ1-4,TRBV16,TGTGCCAGCAGCCTGGACAGGGTCGGAAGAGAAAAACTGTTTTTT,CASSLDRVGREKLFF
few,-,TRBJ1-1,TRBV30,TGTGCCTGGAGTCCCGGACAGACGAACACTGAAGCTTTCTTT,CAWSPGQTNTEAFF
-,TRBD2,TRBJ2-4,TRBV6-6,TGTGCCACCCGGGGGGGCGGGAGGGCCGTCGGCATTCAGTACTTC,CATRGGGRAVGIQYF
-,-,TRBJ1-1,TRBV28,TGTGCCAGCACCCAGGGCGGCTTATTAATGAACACTGAAGCTTTCTTT,CASTQGGLLMNTEAFF
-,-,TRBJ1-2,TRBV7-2,TGTGCCAGCAGGGCCGGGGCCTACACTGATCGTGGCTACACCTTC,CASRAGAYTDRGYTF
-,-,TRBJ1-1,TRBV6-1,TGTGCCAGCAGGAGGGACAAGGCCCATAACACTGAAGCTTTCTTT,CASRRDKAHNTEAFF
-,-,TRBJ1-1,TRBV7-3,TGTGCCAGCAGCTTAACAGGGGGGGACACTGAAGCTTTCTTT,CASSLTGGDTEAFF
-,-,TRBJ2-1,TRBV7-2,TGTGCCAGCAGCCAGAACGGGCCGGGGGATGAGCAGTTCTTC,CASSQNGPGDEQFF
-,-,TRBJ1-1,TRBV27,TGTGCCAGCACCACAGGCCCAGAGGACACTGAAGCTTTCTTT,CASTTGPEDTEAFF
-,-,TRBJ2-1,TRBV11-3,TGTGCCAGCAGCCAAGGTCCGGGGGCCTACAATGAGCAGTTCTTC,CASSQGPGAYNEQFF
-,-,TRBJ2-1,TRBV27,TGTGCCAGCAGTTTATCGGGGATGCATGAGCAGTTCTTC,CASSLSGMHEQFF